This T cell receptor beta chain was captured by sequencing in a study of control samples from healthy donors and cancer patients. Sequencing used immunoSEQ multiplex PCR; TCRdb keeps in-frame clones, though not all of them. The sample contains about 170,000 clones, about 86% of which appear only once. The sequence was collected from a woman in her twenties or thirties in good health. What was sequenced was blood.

The chain's CDR3 is CASSIGSSPLTDTQYF. CDR3 DNA: TGTGCCAGTAGTATCGGCTCTTCCCCCCTCACAGATACGCAGTATTTT. This chain links TRBV19 with TRBJ2-3; D is uncertain. Germline-derived CDR1 and CDR2 are LNHDA and SQIVND (reference sequence). The CDR3 contains 16 residues. Between the trimmed V and J ends, which lost 3 bases and 2 bases, there was a span of 15 bases.